This T cell receptor (beta chain) was identified in a study of T cells in Graves' hyperthyroidism and ophthalmopathy. Thyroid ultrasound and orbital computed tomography, with clinical symptoms and serum thyroxine and TRAb, informed diagnoses. The CDR3 has 13 amino acids. The V end was cut by 2 bases, the J end by 3 bases, with 4 bases between. Germline values: CDR1 KGHSH, CDR2 LQKENI. Ten or more counts support this clonotype. Its antigen is unidentified. Study observations and caveats: Blood also contained most expanded thyroid clonotypes above 0.001.

RNA transcripts gave rise to amplified TCR beta CDR3 regions. HTBI primers were used for first-round RT-PCR of the TCR CDR3. TCRdb called the multiplex PCR reads again in MiXCR, with one record for every CDR3 protein. This sample has about half a million distinct CDR3 sequences, with about 20% found just once. This clonotype was sampled from a man in his forties or fifties with Graves' ophthalmopathy. The material sequenced was blood. The chain employs TRBV18 and TRBJ2-2; D is unclear. The CDR3 DNA is TGTGCCAGCTCACCAGAGTACACCGGGGAGCTGTTTTTT. Protein: CASSPEYTGELFF.